The 28 T cell receptor beta chains below were found in one sample sequenced in a study of cytomegalovirus exposure and HLA in healthy donors. The PCR employed 60 Vbeta primers together with 13 Jbeta primers. Assay: immunoSEQ multiplex PCR; the TCRdb copy retains only in-frame clones and omits some. Of some 95,000 clones in the sample, about two thirds are singletons; the top ten hold 1.2%. Sequencing was carried out using PBMCs. Every receptor here comes from a female donor in good health and CMV-seronegative.

J is TRBJ2-2 and V is TRBV6-5; D might be TRBD2 (6 bases). The CDR3 is 13 residues long. Germline lookup yields CDR1 MNHEY and CDR2 SVGAGI. The V gene lost 6 bases and the J gene lost 7 bases, with 12 bases spanning the gap. The CDR3: CASRRGEVGELFF. Here the CDR3 DNA reads TGTGCCAGCAGAAGAGGGGAGGTCGGGGAGCTGTTTTTT.

This clone was observed a few times. This chain connects TRBV7-9 to TRBJ2-1; 9 nucleotides align to TRBD1. With 6 bases clipped from V and 4 bases from J, the junction kept 19 bases outside the gene matches. CDR1 and CDR2 from the germline V gene are SEHNR and FQNEAQ (reference sequence). This CDR3 spans 19 amino acids. The CDR3 protein is CASRPTGGARGSPYNEQFF. CDR3 sequence (DNA): TGTGCCAGCAGGCCCACAGGGGGCGCGAGAGGTTCTCCTTACAATGAGCAGTTCTTC. Variable domain in full (rest from reference TRBV7-9 and TRBJ2-1): DTGVSQNPRHKITKRGQNVTFRCDPISEHNRLYWYRQTLGQGPEFLTYFQNEAQLEKSRLLSDRFSAERPKGSFSTLEIQRTEQGDSAMYLCASRPTGGARGSPYNEQFFGPGTRLTVL.

This clone was found a few times. This chain connects TRBV7-9 to TRBJ2-5; TRBD2 aligns across 7 bases. V shed 5 bases and J 3 bases; nucleotides not matched to a gene: 6. Germline CDR1 is SEHNR and CDR2 is FQNEAQ (reference sequence). The CDR3 consists of 14 residues. The CDR3 loop reads CASSPLGGKETQYF. In DNA, the CDR3 is TGTGCCAGCAGCCCCTTGGGGGGGAAAGAGACCCAGTACTTC. Full variable domain (missing parts from reference TRBV7-9 and TRBJ2-5): DTGVSQNPRHKITKRGQNVTFRCDPISEHNRLYWYRQTLGQGPEFLTYFQNEAQLEKSRLLSDRFSAERPKGSFSTLEIQRTEQGDSAMYLCASSPLGGKETQYFGPGTRLLVL.

The CDR3 reads CASSRFKAGQGGPGELFF. DNA for the CDR3: TGTGCCAGCAGCCGATTCAAAGCCGGACAGGGAGGGCCCGGGGAGCTGTTTTTT. The gene calls are TRBV5-6 and TRBJ2-2; D may be TRBD1 (8 bases). The CDR3 is made up of 18 amino acids. Between the trimmed V and J ends, which lost 4 bases and 6 bases, there was a span of 25 bases. Germline V lookup: CDR1 SGHDT, CDR2 YYEEEE.

The V and J genes are TRBV27 and TRBJ2-1, with 9 bases lining up with TRBD2. CDR3 length: 15 amino acids. The V segment lost 8 bases and the J segment 2 bases; nucleotides outside the gene matches: 7. Germline CDR1 is MNHEY and CDR2 is SMNVEV (reference sequence). DNA for the CDR3: TGTGCCAGCCTAAGCGGGGGGTCTACCTACAATGAGCAGTTCTTC. Translating gives CASLSGGSTYNEQFF.

V and J are TRBV7-3 and TRBJ2-7; maybe TRBD2 (5 bases). Trimming took 1 base from V and 6 from J, leaving 13 bases between them. CDR3 length equals 14 residues. Germline values: CDR1 SGHTA, CDR2 FQGTGA. CDR3 loop: CASSLRAGDGEQYF. CDR3 DNA sequence: TGTGCCAGCAGCTTAAGGGCGGGTGATGGCGAGCAGTACTTC. The complete variable domain, with remaining parts taken from reference TRBV7-3 and TRBJ2-7, reads GAGVSQTPSNKVTEKGKYVELRCDPISGHTALYWYRQSLGQGPEFLIYFQGTGAADDSGLPNDRFFAVRPEGSVSTLKIQRTERGDSAVYLCASSLRAGDGEQYFGPGTRLTVT.

The J gene is TRBJ1-1, the V gene TRBV27, with TRBD1 identical over 8 bases. Germline loops: CDR1 MNHEY, CDR2 SMNVEV (reference sequence). Trimming removed 5 bases from V and 7 bases from J; junction bases left unmatched: 6. CDR3 length: 13 residues. Written as DNA, the CDR3 is TGTGCCAGCAGTCTCCAGGGGGCACTTGAAGCTTTCTTT. Protein product: CASSLQGALEAFF.

The chain links TRBV4-3 to TRBJ1-4; D is undetermined. The CDR3 sequence is 17 residues long. Germline-derived CDR1 and CDR2 are LGHNA and YSLEER. The V gene lost 0 bases and the J gene lost 0 bases, with 11 bases spanning the gap. CDR3 amino acids: CASSQEEALATNEKLFF. The CDR3 bases are TGCGCCAGCAGCCAAGAAGAGGCGCTTGCAACTAATGAAAAACTGTTTTTT.

The chain has TRBV7-9 and TRBJ1-1; 7 bases match TRBD1. Germline V gene data show CDR1 as SEHNR and CDR2 as FQNEAQ (reference sequence). The CDR3 spans 14 residues. V was clipped by 3 bases and J by 1 base; unmatched bases: 2. The chain's CDR3 is CASSFWTGNTEAFF. CDR3 nucleotide sequence: TGTGCCAGCAGCTTTTGGACAGGGAACACTGAAGCTTTCTTT.

This clone appeared a single time. The chain joins TRBV5-1 to TRBJ2-2; D not certain. V was cut by 0 bases and J by 1 base, with 7 bases left in between. Germline CDR1 and CDR2: SGHRS and YFSETQ. The CDR3 loop spans 15 amino acids. The CDR3 bases are TGCGCCAGCAGCTTGGGGGCCTTGAACACCGGGGAGCTGTTTTTT. It translates to CASSLGALNTGELFF.

The CDR3 region has the DNA TGTGCCAGCAGTGAAGACTCAGGTTCTGGAAACACCATATATTTT. Protein sequence: CASSEDSGSGNTIYF. V and J are TRBV2 and TRBJ1-3; D is unclear. Per germline, CDR1 SNHLY and CDR2 FYNNEI. This CDR3 comprises 15 residues. Trimming shortened V by 1 base and J by 1 base, and 8 bases separated the two germline ends.

The V gene is TRBV13, the J gene TRBJ2-1; D unresolved. This CDR3 is 12 amino acids long. Trimming removed 5 bases from V and 10 bases from J, with 12 bases in between. Looked up from germline, CDR1 is PRHDT and CDR2 is FYEKMQ (reference sequence). This CDR3 reads CASSPPVGEQFF. CDR3 sequence (DNA): TGTGCCAGCAGCCCACCCGTCGGGGAGCAGTTCTTC.

V usage is TRBV10-3 and J usage is TRBJ2-1; 12 bases map to TRBD1. This CDR3 has 13 amino acids. Germline-derived CDR1 and CDR2 are ENHRY and SYGVKD. V was pared by 8 bases and J by 12 bases, with 8 bases of the junction left unmatched. In DNA, the CDR3 is TGTGCCATCCTGGGACAGGGGGCATCAGGGCAGTTCTTC. Residues: CAILGQGASGQFF.

This chain links TRBV30 with TRBJ1-1; possible D gene TRBD1, 5 bases. Trimming removed 2 bases from V and 0 bases from J, with 7 bases in between. This CDR3 has 13 amino acids. CDR1 GTSNPN and CDR2 SVGIG come from the germline V gene (reference sequence). CDR3 sequence (DNA): TGTGCCTGGAGTTGGGGCCTGAACACTGAAGCTTTCTTT. Translated, it gives CAWSWGLNTEAFF.

This clone appeared once. This chain uses TRBV19 with TRBJ2-2; 8 bases fit TRBD1. Germline lookup yields CDR1 LNHDA and CDR2 SQIVND (reference sequence). The CDR3 covers 19 residues. V shed 6 bases and J 1 base; nucleotides not matched to a gene: 16. The CDR3 is CASSLYGAGGVGNTGELFF. In DNA, the CDR3 is TGTGCCAGTAGCTTGTATGGGGCAGGGGGCGTAGGGAACACCGGGGAGCTGTTTTTT.

This chain uses TRBV5-1 with TRBJ2-1; the D gene is possibly TRBD2 (5 bases). The CDR3 loop spans 16 amino acids. The V and J ends lost 1 base and 0 bases respectively, with 11 bases between them. Germline V CDR1 and CDR2: SGHRS, YFSETQ. CDR3 bases: TGCGCCAGCAGCTTGCTAGCCCCAAGCTCCTACAATGAGCAGTTCTTC. Amino acid sequence: CASSLLAPSSYNEQFF. Full variable domain (missing parts from reference TRBV5-1 and TRBJ2-1): KAGVTQTPRYLIKTRGQQVTLSCSPISGHRSVSWYQQTPGQGLQFLFEYFSETQRNKGNFPGRFSGRQFSNSRSEMNVSTLELGDSALYLCASSLLAPSSYNEQFFGPGTRLTVL.

The DNA for the CDR3 is TGTGCCAGCAGTTACTCGAGAGGACAGTTTTACAATGAGCAGTTCTTC. Amino acids: CASSYSRGQFYNEQFF. This rearrangement joins TRBV6-5 to TRBJ2-1; TRBD1 might be the D (6 bases). V was shortened by 0 bases and J by 4 bases, with 13 bases between the two germline ends. The CDR3 is 16 amino acids. Looked up from germline, CDR1 is MNHEY and CDR2 is SVGAGI.

The chain recombines TRBV5-6 with TRBJ2-7; 7 bases are shared with TRBD2. The CDR3 sequence is 15 residues long. Germline CDR1 reads SGHDT; CDR2 reads YYEEEE. V gave up 4 bases and J gave up 0 bases; unmatched junction bases: 7. The CDR3: CASSPGLPSSYEQYF. Written as DNA, the CDR3 is TGTGCCAGCAGCCCGGGACTACCTAGCTCCTACGAGCAGTACTTC.

The chain recombines TRBV28 with TRBJ2-6, with 8 bases that match TRBD1. After removal of 7 bases from V and 2 bases from J, the junction contained 4 bases not matched to a gene. This CDR3 spans 15 amino acids. Germline V CDR1 and CDR2: MDHEN, SYDVKM. CDR3 coding DNA: TGTGCCAGCACCTCGACAGGGGCTGGGGCCAACGTCCTGACTTTC. Its protein is CASTSTGAGANVLTF.

V gene TRBV13 combines with J gene TRBJ2-2; no clear D. CDR3 length: 12 residues. Germline CDR1 reads PRHDT; CDR2 reads FYEKMQ (reference sequence). V was trimmed by 5 bases and J by 8 bases, leaving 9 bases between them. The DNA of the CDR3 is TGTGCCAGCAGCCCCCCCGGTGGGGAGCTGTTTTTT. Translation gives CASSPPGGELFF.

The gene calls are TRBV5-1 and TRBJ2-7; D gene uncertain. The CDR3 totals 14 residues. V was pared by 4 bases and J by 2 bases, with 13 bases between. The germline gives CDR1 SGHRS, CDR2 YFSETQ. CDR3 in amino acids: CASSLTALPYEQYF. The CDR3 DNA reads as TGCGCCAGCAGCCTCACAGCCTTACCCTACGAGCAGTACTTC.

Here the CDR3 DNA reads TGTGCCACCCACCTTAGACTCAGGACAGCTACTGAAGCTTTCTTT. Translation: CATHLRLRTATEAFF. This chain connects TRBV6-1 to TRBJ1-1, with D possibly matching TRBD1 (6 bases). Germline CDR1 and CDR2: MNHNS and SASEGT. The V gene lost 10 bases and the J gene lost 5 bases, with 23 bases spanning the gap. The CDR3 extends over 15 amino acids.

This clone was observed a handful of times. V is TRBV6-4 and J is TRBJ2-5; tentatively, D is TRBD2 (5 bases). The V end was cut by 3 bases, the J end by 1 base, with 12 bases between. The CDR3 consists of 15 residues. Per germline, CDR1 MRHNA and CDR2 SNTAGT. The CDR3: CASSEVASGQETQYF. The DNA for the CDR3 is TGTGCCAGCAGTGAGGTAGCGAGCGGCCAAGAGACCCAGTACTTC.

The chain joins TRBV6-5 to TRBJ1-5; the D gene is possibly TRBD1 (6 bases). CDR3 length equals 14 residues. The V end lost 6 bases, the J end lost 0 bases, and 9 bases lay between the germline ends. Germline loops: CDR1 MNHEY, CDR2 SVGAGI. As DNA, the CDR3 is TGTGCCAGCAGCCAGGGGTATAGCAATCAGCCCCAGCATTTT. Encoded protein: CASSQGYSNQPQHF.

This clone occurred once. The genes are TRBV18 and TRBJ2-1; TRBD2 matches at 11 bases. Germline values: CDR1 KGHSH, CDR2 LQKENI. The CDR3 is 15 amino acids. V was clipped by 1 base and J by 6 bases; unmatched bases: 2. The DNA of the CDR3 is TGTGCCAGCTCACCACTGGGACTAGCGGTCAATGAGCAGTTCTTC. This codes for CASSPLGLAVNEQFF.

The V gene is TRBV5-1, the J gene TRBJ1-1, with 7 bases identical to TRBD1. V trimming: 0 bases; J trimming: 4 bases; junction bases outside the gene matches: 3. This CDR3 contains 14 residues. Germline V gives CDR1 SGHRS, CDR2 YFSETQ. The CDR3 spells CASSLEQGSTEAFF. The CDR3 DNA follows: TGCGCCAGCAGCTTGGAACAGGGGAGCACTGAAGCTTTCTTT.

This chain links TRBV5-5 with TRBJ2-7, with a weak D call TRBD2 (5 bases). With 4 bases removed from V and 0 bases from J, the gap between germline ends came to 8 bases. CDR1 SGHKS and CDR2 YYEKEE come from the germline V gene (reference sequence). CDR3 length equals 13 residues. The CDR3 DNA sequence: TGTGCCAGCAGCCCCGGACTCTCCTACGAGCAGTACTTC. This encodes CASSPGLSYEQYF.

The chain employs TRBV18 and TRBJ2-7, with 9 positions matching TRBD1. The CDR3 extends over 15 amino acids. Germline CDR1 reads KGHSH; CDR2 reads LQKENI. J gave up 2 bases and V 3 bases, and 5 bases lay outside the gene matches. The CDR3 loop reads CASSPGQGSTYEQYF. The CDR3 DNA follows: TGTGCCAGCTCACCGGGACAGGGTAGCACCTACGAGCAGTACTTC.